The T cell receptor beta chain under discussion was sequenced for a study of CD8 T cells in ankylosing spondylitis. General study findings and limits: Significant enrichment of disease-linked clones was reportedly seen in matched ankylosing spondylitis synovial fluid.

Using its own MiXCR run on the 5' RACE reads, TCRdb lists one record per CDR3 protein. The sample includes 350,000 to 450,000 distinct CDR3 sequences, 20% seen only once; the top ten take over 10%. V lost 5 bases and J lost 7, with 14 bases in between. The CDR3 has 14 residues. This clonotype was recorded at least ten times. Its target is unknown. V is TRBV12-3 or TRBV12-4 and J is TRBJ2-2, with a weak D call TRBD2 (6 bases). This TCR came from a male donor with ankylosing spondylitis or in good health (not recorded which). Input material: blood, either unsorted or a sorted T cell fraction (not recorded which). The CDR3 region is CASSADLGGGELFF. The CDR3 nucleotides are TGTGCCAGCAGTGCGGACCTGGGGGGCGGGGAGCTGTTTTTT.